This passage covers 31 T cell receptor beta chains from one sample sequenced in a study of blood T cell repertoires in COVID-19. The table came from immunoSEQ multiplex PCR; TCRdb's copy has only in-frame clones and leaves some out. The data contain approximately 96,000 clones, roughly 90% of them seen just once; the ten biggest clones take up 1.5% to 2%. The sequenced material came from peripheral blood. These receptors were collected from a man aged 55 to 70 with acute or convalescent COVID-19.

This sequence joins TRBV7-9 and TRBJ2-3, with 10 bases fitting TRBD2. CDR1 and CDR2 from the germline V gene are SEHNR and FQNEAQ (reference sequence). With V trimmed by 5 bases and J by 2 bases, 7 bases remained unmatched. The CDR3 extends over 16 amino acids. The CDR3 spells CASSPSLAGVTDTQYF. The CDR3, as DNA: TGTGCCAGCAGCCCATCCCTAGCGGGAGTCACAGATACGCAGTATTTT.

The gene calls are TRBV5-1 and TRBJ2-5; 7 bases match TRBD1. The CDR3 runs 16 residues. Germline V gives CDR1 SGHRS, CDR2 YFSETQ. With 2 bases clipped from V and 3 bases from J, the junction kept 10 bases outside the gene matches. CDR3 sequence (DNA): TGCGCCAGCAGCTTCTTTGGAGAGGGGGCCAAAGAGACCCAGTACTTC. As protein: CASSFFGEGAKETQYF. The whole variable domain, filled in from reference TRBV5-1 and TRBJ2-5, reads KAGVTQTPRYLIKTRGQQVTLSCSPISGHRSVSWYQQTPGQGLQFLFEYFSETQRNKGNFPGRFSGRQFSNSRSEMNVSTLELGDSALYLCASSFFGEGAKETQYFGPGTRLLVL.

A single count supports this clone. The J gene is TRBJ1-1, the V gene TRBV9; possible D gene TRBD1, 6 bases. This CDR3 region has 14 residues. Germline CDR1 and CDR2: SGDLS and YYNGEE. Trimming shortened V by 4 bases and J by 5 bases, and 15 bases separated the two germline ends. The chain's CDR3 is CASSITGTKTEAFF. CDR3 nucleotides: TGTGCCAGCAGCATTACCGGGACAAAGACTGAAGCTTTCTTT.

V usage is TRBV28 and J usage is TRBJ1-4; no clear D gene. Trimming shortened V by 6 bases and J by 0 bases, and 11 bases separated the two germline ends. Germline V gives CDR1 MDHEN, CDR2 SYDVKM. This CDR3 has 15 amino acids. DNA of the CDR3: TGTGCCAGCAGCCCCCTCGGGTCAACTAATGAAAAACTGTTTTTT. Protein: CASSPLGSTNEKLFF.

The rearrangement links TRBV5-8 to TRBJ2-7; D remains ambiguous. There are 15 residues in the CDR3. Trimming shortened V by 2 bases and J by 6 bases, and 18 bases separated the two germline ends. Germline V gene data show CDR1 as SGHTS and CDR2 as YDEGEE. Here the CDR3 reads CASSFRQAKSTEQYF. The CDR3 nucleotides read TGTGCCAGCAGCTTTCGTCAGGCCAAATCAACCGAGCAGTACTTC.

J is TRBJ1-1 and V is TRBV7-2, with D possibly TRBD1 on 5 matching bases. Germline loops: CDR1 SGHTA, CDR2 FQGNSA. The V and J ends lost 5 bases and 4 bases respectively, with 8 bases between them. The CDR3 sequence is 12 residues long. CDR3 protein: CASSPGGTEAFF. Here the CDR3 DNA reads TGTGCCAGCAGCCCCGGGGGCACTGAAGCTTTCTTT.

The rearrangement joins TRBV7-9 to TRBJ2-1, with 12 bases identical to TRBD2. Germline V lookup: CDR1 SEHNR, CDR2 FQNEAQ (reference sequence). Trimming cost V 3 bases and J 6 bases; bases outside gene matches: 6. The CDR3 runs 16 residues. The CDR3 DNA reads TGTGCCAGCAGCTTCCTAGCGGGAGGGCCAGGCAATGAGCAGTTCTTC. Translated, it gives CASSFLAGGPGNEQFF. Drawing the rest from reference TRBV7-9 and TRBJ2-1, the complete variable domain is DTGVSQNPRHKITKRGQNVTFRCDPISEHNRLYWYRQTLGQGPEFLTYFQNEAQLEKSRLLSDRFSAERPKGSFSTLEIQRTEQGDSAMYLCASSFLAGGPGNEQFFGPGTRLTVL.

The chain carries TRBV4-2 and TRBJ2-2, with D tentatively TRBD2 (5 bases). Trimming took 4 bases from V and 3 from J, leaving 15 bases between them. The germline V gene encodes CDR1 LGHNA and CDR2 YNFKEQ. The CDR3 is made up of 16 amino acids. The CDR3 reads CASSPRGSSHTGELFF. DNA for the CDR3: TGTGCCAGCAGCCCCCGGGGTAGCAGCCACACCGGGGAGCTGTTTTTT.

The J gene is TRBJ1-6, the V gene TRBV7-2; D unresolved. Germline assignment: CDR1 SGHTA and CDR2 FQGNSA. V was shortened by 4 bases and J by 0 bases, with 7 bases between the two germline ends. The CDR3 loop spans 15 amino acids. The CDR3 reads CASSSPGSYNSPLHF. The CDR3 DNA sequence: TGTGCCAGCAGCTCCCCGGGCTCCTATAATTCACCCCTCCACTTT.

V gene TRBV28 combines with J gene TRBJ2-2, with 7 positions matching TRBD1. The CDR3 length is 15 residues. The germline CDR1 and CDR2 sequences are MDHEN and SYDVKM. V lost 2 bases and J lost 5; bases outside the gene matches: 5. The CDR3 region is CASSLVGGATGELFF. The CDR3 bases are TGTGCCAGCAGTTTAGTAGGGGGCGCGACCGGGGAGCTGTTTTTT.

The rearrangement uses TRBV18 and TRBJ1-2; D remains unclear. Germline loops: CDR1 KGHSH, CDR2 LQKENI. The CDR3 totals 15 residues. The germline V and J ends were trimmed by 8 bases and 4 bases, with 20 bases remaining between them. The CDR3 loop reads CASKRDPGSPYGYTF. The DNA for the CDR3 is TGTGCCAGCAAACGGGATCCGGGGTCCCCCTATGGCTACACCTTC.

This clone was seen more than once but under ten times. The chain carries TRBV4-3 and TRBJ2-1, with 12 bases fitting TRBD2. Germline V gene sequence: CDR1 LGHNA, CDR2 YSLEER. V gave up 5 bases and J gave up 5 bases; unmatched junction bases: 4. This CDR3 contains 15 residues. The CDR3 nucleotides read TGCGCCAGCAGCATATGGACTAGCGGGAACAATGAGCAGTTCTTC. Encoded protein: CASSIWTSGNNEQFF.

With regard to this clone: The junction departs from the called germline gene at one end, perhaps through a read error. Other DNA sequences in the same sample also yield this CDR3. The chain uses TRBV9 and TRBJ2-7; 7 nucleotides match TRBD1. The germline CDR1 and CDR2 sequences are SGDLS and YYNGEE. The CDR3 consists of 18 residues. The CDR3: CASSVAPSRGPNTYEQYF. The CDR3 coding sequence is TGTGCCAGCAGCGTAGCCCCCTCAAGGGGGCCTAACACCTATGAGCAGTACTTC.

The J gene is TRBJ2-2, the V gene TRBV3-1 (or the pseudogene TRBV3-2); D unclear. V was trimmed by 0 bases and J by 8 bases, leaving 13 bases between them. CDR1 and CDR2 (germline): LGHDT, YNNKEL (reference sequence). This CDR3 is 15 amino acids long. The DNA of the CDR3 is TGTGCCAGCAGCCAAGATTCGGCTAGTAGAGGGGAGCTGTTTTTT. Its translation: CASSQDSASRGELFF.

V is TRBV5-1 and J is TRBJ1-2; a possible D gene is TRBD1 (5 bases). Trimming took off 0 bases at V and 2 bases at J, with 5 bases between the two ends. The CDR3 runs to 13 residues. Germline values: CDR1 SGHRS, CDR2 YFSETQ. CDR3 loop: CASSLGGNYGYTF. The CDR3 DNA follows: TGCGCCAGCAGCTTGGGGGGCAACTATGGCTACACCTTC.

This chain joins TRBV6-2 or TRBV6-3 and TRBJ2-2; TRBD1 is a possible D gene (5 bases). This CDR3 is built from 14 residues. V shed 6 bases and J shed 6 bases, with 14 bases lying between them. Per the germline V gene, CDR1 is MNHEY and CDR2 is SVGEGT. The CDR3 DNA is TGTGCCAGCAGCACGCAGGGTCCCCCCGGGGAGCTGTTTTTT. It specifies CASSTQGPPGELFF.

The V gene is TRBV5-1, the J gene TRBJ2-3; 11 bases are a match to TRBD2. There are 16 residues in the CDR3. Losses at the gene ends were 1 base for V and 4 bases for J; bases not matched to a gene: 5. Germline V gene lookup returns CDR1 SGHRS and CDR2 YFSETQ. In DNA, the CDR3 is TGCGCCAGCAGCTTGAGGGTAGCGGGAGGGGCAGATACGCAGTATTTT. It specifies CASSLRVAGGADTQYF.

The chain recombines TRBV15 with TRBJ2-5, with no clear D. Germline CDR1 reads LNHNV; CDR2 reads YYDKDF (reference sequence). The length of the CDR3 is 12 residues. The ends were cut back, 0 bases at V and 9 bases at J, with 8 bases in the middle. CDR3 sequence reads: CATSRDGVAQYF. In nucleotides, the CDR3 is TGTGCCACCAGCAGAGATGGAGTGGCCCAGTACTTC.

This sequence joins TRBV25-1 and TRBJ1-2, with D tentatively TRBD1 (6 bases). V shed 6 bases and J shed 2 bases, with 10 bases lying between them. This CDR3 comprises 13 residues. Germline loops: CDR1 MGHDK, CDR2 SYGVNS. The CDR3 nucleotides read TGTGCCAGCAGGGGAACAGGGAACTATGGCTACACCTTC. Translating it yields CASRGTGNYGYTF.

CDR3 sequence (DNA): TGTGCCAGCAGCTTAAAGGCGGATATCAGCTCCTACGAGCAGTACTTC. As protein: CASSLKADISSYEQYF. The chain combines TRBV7-2 with TRBJ2-7; D is unresolved. The ends were cut back, 2 bases at V and 0 bases at J, with 14 bases in the middle. Per the germline V gene, CDR1 is SGHTA and CDR2 is FQGNSA. The CDR3 runs to 16 residues.

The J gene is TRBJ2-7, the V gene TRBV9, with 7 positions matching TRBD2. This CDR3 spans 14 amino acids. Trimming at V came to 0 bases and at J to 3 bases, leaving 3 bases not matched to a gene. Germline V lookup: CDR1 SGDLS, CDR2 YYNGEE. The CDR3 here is CASSVESGGYEQYF. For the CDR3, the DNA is TGTGCCAGCAGCGTAGAGTCGGGAGGCTACGAGCAGTACTTC. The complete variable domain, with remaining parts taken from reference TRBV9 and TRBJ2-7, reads DSGVTQTPKHLITATGQRVTLRCSPRSGDLSVYWYQQSLDQGLQFLIQYYNGEERAKGNILERFSAQQFPDLHSELNLSSLELGDSALYFCASSVESGGYEQYFGPGTRLTVT.

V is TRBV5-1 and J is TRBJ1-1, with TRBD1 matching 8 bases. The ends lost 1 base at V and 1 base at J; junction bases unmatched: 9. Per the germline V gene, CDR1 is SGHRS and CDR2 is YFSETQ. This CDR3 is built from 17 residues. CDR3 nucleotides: TGCGCCAGCAGCTTGACGTTAACAGGGGGGCAGAACACTGAAGCTTTCTTT. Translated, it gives CASSLTLTGGQNTEAFF.

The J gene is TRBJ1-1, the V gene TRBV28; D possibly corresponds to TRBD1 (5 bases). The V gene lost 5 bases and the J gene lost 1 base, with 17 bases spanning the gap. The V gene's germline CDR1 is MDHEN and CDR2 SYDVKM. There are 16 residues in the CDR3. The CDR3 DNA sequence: TGTGCCAGCAGTGGAGGGGCCCAAGGGTCGAACACTGAAGCTTTCTTT. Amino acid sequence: CASSGGAQGSNTEAFF.

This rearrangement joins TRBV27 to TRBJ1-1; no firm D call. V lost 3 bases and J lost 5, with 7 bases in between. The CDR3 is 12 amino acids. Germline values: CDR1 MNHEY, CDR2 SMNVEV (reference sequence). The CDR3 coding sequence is TGTGCCAGCAGTTTTAGAGGGACTGAAGCTTTCTTT. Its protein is CASSFRGTEAFF.

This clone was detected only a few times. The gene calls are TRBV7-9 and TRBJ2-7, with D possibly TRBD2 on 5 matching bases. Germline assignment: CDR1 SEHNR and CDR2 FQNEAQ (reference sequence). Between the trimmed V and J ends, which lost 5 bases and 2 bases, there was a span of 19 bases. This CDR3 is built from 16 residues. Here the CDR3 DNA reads TGTGCCAGCAGCAGATGGACTCCTGAAAACCCCTACGAGCAGTACTTC. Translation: CASSRWTPENPYEQYF.

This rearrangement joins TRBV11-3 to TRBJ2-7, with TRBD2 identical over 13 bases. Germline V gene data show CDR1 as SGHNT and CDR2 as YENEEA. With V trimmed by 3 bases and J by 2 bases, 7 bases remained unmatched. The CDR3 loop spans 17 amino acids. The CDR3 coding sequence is TGTGCCAGCAGCTTGGGAATGGGACTAGCGGGAACCTACGAGCAGTACTTC. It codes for CASSLGMGLAGTYEQYF.

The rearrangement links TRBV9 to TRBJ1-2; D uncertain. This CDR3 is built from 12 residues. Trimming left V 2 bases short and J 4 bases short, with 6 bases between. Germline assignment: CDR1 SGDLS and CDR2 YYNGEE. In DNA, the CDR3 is TGTGCCAGCAGCGTTGAGGGCTATGGCTACACCTTC. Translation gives CASSVEGYGYTF.

As DNA, the CDR3 is TGTGCCAGCAGTTTATCCGGGCGGGAGGGCCACGATGAGCAGTTCTTC. This encodes CASSLSGREGHDEQFF. The chain recombines TRBV27 with TRBJ2-1; 9 bases fit TRBD2. J gave up 8 bases and V 0 bases, and 8 bases lay outside the gene matches. Germline V gene data show CDR1 as MNHEY and CDR2 as SMNVEV (reference sequence). The CDR3 totals 16 residues.

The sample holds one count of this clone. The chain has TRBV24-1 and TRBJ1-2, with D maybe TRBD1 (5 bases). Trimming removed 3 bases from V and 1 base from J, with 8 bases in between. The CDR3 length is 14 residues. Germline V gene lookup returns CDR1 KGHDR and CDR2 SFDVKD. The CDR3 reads CATSDGGVNYGYTF. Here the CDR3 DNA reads TGTGCCACCAGTGATGGGGGGGTTAACTATGGCTACACCTTC.

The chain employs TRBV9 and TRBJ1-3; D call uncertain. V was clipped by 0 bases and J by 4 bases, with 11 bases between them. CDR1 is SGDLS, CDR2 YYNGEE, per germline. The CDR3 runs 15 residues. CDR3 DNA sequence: TGTGCCAGCAGCGTAGAGGCGGGAGCGGGAAACACCATATATTTT. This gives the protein CASSVEAGAGNTIYF.

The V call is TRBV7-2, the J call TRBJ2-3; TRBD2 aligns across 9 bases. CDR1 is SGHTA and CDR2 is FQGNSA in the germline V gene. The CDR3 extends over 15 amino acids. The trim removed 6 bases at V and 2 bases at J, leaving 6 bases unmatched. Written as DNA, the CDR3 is TGTGCCAGCAGGGTCCGGGGACTAGCCACAGATACGCAGTATTTT. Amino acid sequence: CASRVRGLATDTQYF.